These 10 T cell receptor beta chains came from one sample sequenced in a study of blood T cell repertoires in COVID-19. Method: immunoSEQ multiplex PCR; TCRdb's copy keeps in-frame clones and lacks some. Of 350,000 to 400,000 clones detected, over 85% appear once; the ten largest clones hold about 1.7%. The sequenced sample consisted of PBMCs or T cells enriched from blood (not recorded which). Receptors were obtained from a woman aged 25 to 39 who had recovered from COVID-19.

The genes are TRBV18 and TRBJ2-1; the match to TRBD1 covers 9 bases. After removal of 6 bases from V and 10 bases from J, the junction contained 7 bases not matched to a gene. Per the germline V gene, CDR1 is KGHSH and CDR2 is LQKENI. This CDR3 comprises 13 residues. CDR3 sequence (DNA): TGTGCCAGCTCGGAACAGGGGGCTGTAGAGCAGTTCTTC. It translates to CASSEQGAVEQFF. Looking up the rest from reference TRBV18 and TRBJ2-1 gives the full variable domain: NAGVMQNPRHLVRRRGQEARLRCSPMKGHSHVYWYRQLPEEGLKFMVYLQKENIIDESGMPKERFSAEFPKEGPSILRIQQVVRGDSAAYFCASSEQGAVEQFFGPGTRLTVL.

The chain joins TRBV19 to TRBJ1-1, with D tentatively TRBD1 (6 bases). The germline V and J ends were trimmed by 6 bases and 1 base, with 12 bases remaining between them. Germline V gives CDR1 LNHDA, CDR2 SQIVND (reference sequence). CDR3 size: 14 residues. The chain's CDR3 is CASRTTGPNTEAFF. The CDR3 DNA is TGTGCCAGTAGGACTACAGGGCCGAACACTGAAGCTTTCTTT.

This chain links TRBV19 with TRBJ1-4, with TRBD1 as a possible D gene (5 bases). V shed 8 bases and J shed 4 bases, with 14 bases lying between them. Germline V gene lookup returns CDR1 LNHDA and CDR2 SQIVND (reference sequence). CDR3 length: 14 amino acids. DNA for the CDR3: TGTGCCAGTCGAAGGGGTTCCGGTAATGAAAAACTGTTTTTT. It encodes CASRRGSGNEKLFF.

This chain joins TRBV5-1 and TRBJ2-1, with 8 bases identical to TRBD2. Germline V gives CDR1 SGHRS, CDR2 YFSETQ. After removal of 0 bases from V and 10 bases from J, the junction contained 0 bases not matched to a gene. CDR3 length: 12 amino acids. CDR3 amino acids: CASSLEREEQFF. Here the CDR3 DNA reads TGCGCCAGCAGCTTGGAGCGGGAGGAGCAGTTCTTC.

The CDR3 sequence: CASSREDRGNEKLFF. CDR3 bases: TGTGCCAGCAGCCGGGAGGACAGGGGGAATGAAAAACTGTTTTTT. V gene TRBV5-5 combines with J gene TRBJ1-4; TRBD1 matches at 10 bases. This CDR3 has 15 amino acids. With V trimmed by 4 bases and J by 5 bases, 5 bases remained unmatched. CDR1 is SGHKS, CDR2 YYEKEE, per germline (reference sequence).

V gene TRBV7-8 combines with J gene TRBJ2-7; 7 nucleotides align to TRBD1. V gave up 3 bases and J gave up 0 bases; unmatched junction bases: 2. The CDR3 sequence is 14 residues long. CDR1 and CDR2 (germline): SGHVS, FQNEAQ. The CDR3 DNA is TGTGCCAGCAGCTTTTCAGGGGGCTCCTACGAGCAGTACTTC. Translation gives CASSFSGGSYEQYF.

The rearrangement links TRBV29-1 to TRBJ2-3; 12 positions agree with TRBD2. The CDR3 extends over 16 amino acids. The germline gives CDR1 SQVTM, CDR2 ANQGSEA. Trimming took 6 bases from V and 5 from J; bases not matched to a gene: 12. The CDR3 DNA reads TGCAGCGTGGACCCCCTAGCGGGAGGGCGTGGAGATACGCAGTATTTT. Translation gives CSVDPLAGGRGDTQYF.

This sequence joins TRBV19 and TRBJ2-1; 11 nucleotides agree with TRBD1. The germline CDR1 and CDR2 sequences are LNHDA and SQIVND (reference sequence). CDR3 length equals 15 residues. V gave up 3 bases and J gave up 4 bases; unmatched junction bases: 2. CDR3 loop: CASSIGQGAYNEQFF. The CDR3 nucleotides are TGTGCCAGTAGTATTGGACAGGGGGCTTACAATGAGCAGTTCTTC.

This chain links TRBV3-1 (or the pseudogene TRBV3-2) with TRBJ2-1; 11 nucleotides agree with TRBD2. Germline loops: CDR1 LGHDT, CDR2 YNNKEL (reference sequence). The CDR3 loop spans 14 amino acids. Germline trimming cut 1 base from V and 10 bases from J; bases unmatched to any gene: 3. The CDR3: CASSQVLAGGEQFF. CDR3 bases: TGTGCCAGCAGCCAAGTGTTAGCGGGAGGGGAGCAGTTCTTC.

The CDR3 here is CASSERSGSYNEQFF. CDR3 nucleotide sequence: TGTGCCAGCAGTGAAAGGAGTGGCTCCTACAATGAGCAGTTCTTC. The chain carries TRBV6-1 and TRBJ2-1; D gene unclear. CDR1 and CDR2 (germline): MNHNS, SASEGT. The CDR3 contains 15 residues. Trimming stripped 2 bases from V and 0 bases from J, with 8 bases between.